These T cell receptor beta chains were read from a single sample in a study of blood T cells in healthy people across ages. TCRdb redid the calling of the 5' RACE reads with MiXCR, one entry per CDR3 protein. Seen here are hundreds of thousands of distinct CDR3 sequences, 58% observed once, and the top ten hold over 30%. Sample: blood. These receptors all stem from a man in his sixties in good health. The CDR3 runs from the conserved cysteine through the conserved F or W. Fields, in order: CDR3 DNA, CDR3 protein, V gene, J gene, D gene, clone size. A D gene is named only where the DNA matches it firmly. Clone size appears in some rows only: once, few, many, or a class for an expanded clone.

cdr3_nt: TGTGCCACCGCAGGGGTGAGGAACGAGCAGTACTTC
cdr3_aa: CATAGVRNEQYF
v_call: TRBV6-5
j_call: TRBJ2-7
d_call: NA
clone_size: NA

cdr3_nt: TGTGCCAGCGGTCCGACTCGAACAGATACGCAGTATTTT
cdr3_aa: CASGPTRTDTQYF
v_call: TRBV3-1
j_call: TRBJ2-3
d_call: NA
clone_size: NA

cdr3_nt: TGTGCCAGCAGCTCAAACACTCGGGGCGCCCAGTACTTC
cdr3_aa: CASSSNTRGAQYF
v_call: TRBV28
j_call: TRBJ2-5
d_call: NA
clone_size: NA

cdr3_nt: TGCGCCAGCACCCTGACAGGGTCACATAATTCACCCCTCCACTTT
cdr3_aa: CASTLTGSHNSPLHF
v_call: TRBV4-1
j_call: TRBJ1-6
d_call: TRBD1
clone_size: once

cdr3_nt: TGTGCCAGCAGTACAGGGGGCAACTATGGCTACACCTTC
cdr3_aa: CASSTGGNYGYTF
v_call: TRBV7-9
j_call: TRBJ1-2
d_call: TRBD1
clone_size: NA

cdr3_nt: TGCGCCAGCAGCTTGGTAGCGGGGGGGACCCAAGAGACCCAGTACTTC
cdr3_aa: CASSLVAGGTQETQYF
v_call: TRBV5-1
j_call: TRBJ2-5
d_call: TRBD2
clone_size: NA

cdr3_nt: TGCGTGGGGGGACAGGGATCTGGCTACACCTTC
cdr3_aa: CVGGQGSGYTF
v_call: TRBV20-1
j_call: TRBJ1-2
d_call: TRBD1
clone_size: many

cdr3_nt: TGCGCCAGCAGCTTGGAGGTTCGGGGCGGCACAGATACGCAGTATTTT
cdr3_aa: CASSLEVRGGTDTQYF
v_call: TRBV5-1
j_call: TRBJ2-3
d_call: NA
clone_size: once

cdr3_nt: TGTGCCAGCAGCTCCACAGGGGGCCAAGAGATCCAGTACTTC
cdr3_aa: CASSSTGGQEIQYF
v_call: TRBV5-4
j_call: TRBJ2-4
d_call: TRBD1
clone_size: NA

cdr3_nt: TGTGCCATCAGTGCCATCAACAGGGCTGGGGCCAACGTCCTGACTTTC
cdr3_aa: CAISAINRAGANVLTF
v_call: TRBV10-3
j_call: TRBJ2-6
d_call: NA
clone_size: few

cdr3_nt: TGCAGCGTTGAATATGGGAAGGGGTTGGACTACGAGCAGTACTTC
cdr3_aa: CSVEYGKGLDYEQYF
v_call: TRBV29-1
j_call: TRBJ2-7
d_call: NA
clone_size: NA

cdr3_nt: TGCAGCCTGGCGGGCGGTTTTAGCACAGATACGCAGTATTTT
cdr3_aa: CSLAGGFSTDTQYF
v_call: TRBV29-1
j_call: TRBJ2-3
d_call: NA
clone_size: NA

cdr3_nt: TGTGCCAGCAGTTACTCGGGACAGGGGTTTGGCTACACCTTC
cdr3_aa: CASSYSGQGFGYTF
v_call: TRBV6-5
j_call: TRBJ1-2
d_call: TRBD1
clone_size: NA

cdr3_nt: TGTGCCACCAGTGATTCACTCTACAATGAGCAGTTCTTC
cdr3_aa: CATSDSLYNEQFF
v_call: TRBV24-1
j_call: TRBJ2-1
d_call: NA
clone_size: NA

cdr3_nt: TGTGCCAGCAGTTTATTGGGTGGTGGGCATCAGCCCCAGCATTTT
cdr3_aa: CASSLLGGGHQPQHF
v_call: TRBV27
j_call: TRBJ1-5
d_call: NA
clone_size: few

cdr3_nt: TGCGCCAGCAGCTTCAAGGCGGGATCAGATACGCAGTATTTT
cdr3_aa: CASSFKAGSDTQYF
v_call: TRBV5-1
j_call: TRBJ2-3
d_call: NA
clone_size: NA

cdr3_nt: TGCAGTGCTAGGAAGCCGGGGAGCCCCCAGTATTTT
cdr3_aa: CSARKPGSPQYF
v_call: TRBV20-1
j_call: TRBJ2-3
d_call: NA
clone_size: NA

cdr3_nt: TGTGCCATCGCCGAGGGACAGGGGGCACATACGCAGTATTTT
cdr3_aa: CAIAEGQGAHTQYF
v_call: TRBV10-3
j_call: TRBJ2-3
d_call: TRBD1
clone_size: NA